Below are 18 T cell receptor beta chains sequenced from a single sample in a study of blood T cell repertoires in COVID-19. Some clones are missing from TCRdb's copy, which holds only in-frame ones; the method was immunoSEQ multiplex PCR. The top ten hold about 4% of the sample, which has more than 300,000 clones, approximately 91% seen once. Sequencing was carried out using PBMCs or T cells enriched from blood (not recorded which). The source of these receptors is a woman younger than 45 who had been exposed to COVID-19.

The chain couples TRBV19 to TRBJ1-3; TRBD1 aligns across 7 bases. The CDR3 spans 14 residues. Germline V gives CDR1 LNHDA, CDR2 SQIVND (reference sequence). J was trimmed by 3 bases and V by 5 bases; bases with no gene match: 4. The CDR3 nucleotides read TGTGCCAGTAGTCGACAGGGTTTTGGAAACACCATATATTTT. Translating gives CASSRQGFGNTIYF. The full variable domain, with the rest looked up from reference TRBV19 and TRBJ1-3, is DGGITQSPKYLFRKEGQNVTLSCEQNLNHDAMYWYRQDPGQGLRLIYYSQIVNDFQKGDIAEGYSVSREKKESFPLTVTSAQKNPTAFYLCASSRQGFGNTIYFGEGSWLTVV.

In its sample, this clone was seen once. The chain couples TRBV2 to TRBJ1-1, with TRBD1 matching 8 bases. Germline V gives CDR1 SNHLY, CDR2 FYNNEI. The CDR3 is 13 residues long. V was clipped by 6 bases and J by 4 bases; unmatched bases: 4. DNA of the CDR3: TGTGCCAGCAGATCGGGACAGGTCACTGAAGCTTTCTTT. Translated: CASRSGQVTEAFF. The whole variable domain, remainder taken from reference TRBV2 and TRBJ1-1, is EPEVTQTPSHQVTQMGQEVILRCVPISNHLYFYWYRQILGQKVEFLVSFYNNEISEKSEIFDDQFSVERPDGSNFTLKIRSTKLEDSAMYFCASRSGQVTEAFFGQGTRLTVV.

There are a few counts of this clone. The rearrangement joins TRBV5-1 to TRBJ1-1; tentatively, D is TRBD1 (6 bases). The V gene's germline CDR1 is SGHRS and CDR2 YFSETQ. Trimming pared 3 bases from V and 0 bases from J, leaving 18 bases between. The CDR3 totals 17 residues. The CDR3 sequence is CASSSATGRSMNTEAFF. DNA for the CDR3: TGCGCCAGCAGCTCGGCGACAGGTCGATCGATGAACACTGAAGCTTTCTTT.

The J gene is TRBJ1-3, the V gene TRBV6-5; 7 bases are a match to TRBD1. Germline assignment: CDR1 MNHEY and CDR2 SVGAGI. Trimming at V came to 0 bases and at J to 3 bases, leaving 5 bases not matched to a gene. The CDR3 is made up of 16 amino acids. The CDR3 bases are TGTGCCAGCAGTTACTCAAAACAGGGGAGTGGAAACACCATATATTTT. This sequence encodes CASSYSKQGSGNTIYF.

The chain has TRBV5-6 and TRBJ2-5; maybe TRBD2 (6 bases). The CDR3 has 13 residues. CDR1 is SGHDT and CDR2 is YYEEEE in the germline V gene. V was cut by 0 bases and J by 12 bases, with 15 bases left in between. CDR3 in amino acids: CASSLVKGRKEYF. The CDR3 DNA sequence: TGTGCCAGCAGCTTGGTTAAGGGGAGGAAAGAGTACTTC.

This sequence joins TRBV5-1 and TRBJ1-4; the match to TRBD1 covers 7 bases. Per the germline V gene, CDR1 is SGHRS and CDR2 is YFSETQ. The CDR3 contains 15 residues. V was clipped by 3 bases and J by 3 bases; unmatched bases: 5. The CDR3 spells CASSSTGESNEKLFF. DNA for the CDR3: TGCGCCAGCAGCTCTACAGGGGAGTCTAATGAAAAACTGTTTTTT.

The CDR3 here is CASNLGQTNSPLHF. The CDR3 DNA follows: TGTGCCAGCAATCTCGGACAGACAAATTCACCCCTCCACTTT. The gene calls are TRBV11-2 and TRBJ1-6; the D gene is possibly TRBD1 (6 bases). V was trimmed by 7 bases and J by 7 bases, leaving 14 bases between them. This CDR3 region has 14 residues. CDR1 SGHAT and CDR2 FQNNGV come from the germline V gene. Drawing the rest from reference TRBV11-2 and TRBJ1-6, the complete variable domain is EAGVAQSPRYKIIEKRQSVAFWCNPISGHATLYWYQQILGQGPKLLIQFQNNGVVDDSQLPKDRFSAERLKGVDSTLKIQPAKLEDSAVYLCASNLGQTNSPLHFGNGTRLTVT.

J is TRBJ2-5 and V is TRBV24-1, with TRBD2 matching over 13 bases. V trimming: 4 bases; J trimming: 5 bases; junction bases outside the gene matches: 9. Germline V gene data show CDR1 as KGHDR and CDR2 as SFDVKD. This CDR3 contains 17 residues. The CDR3 is CATSELAGGPSEETQYF. CDR3 DNA sequence: TGTGCCACCAGTGAACTAGCGGGGGGGCCTTCGGAGGAGACCCAGTACTTC.

The V call is TRBV5-1, the J call TRBJ2-3, with 7 bases aligning to TRBD1. With V trimmed by 0 bases and J by 0 bases, 1 base remained unmatched. The CDR3 loop spans 15 amino acids. The V gene's germline CDR1 is SGHRS and CDR2 YFSETQ. The CDR3 DNA reads as TGCGCCAGCAGCTTGGAGGGACAGAGCACAGATACGCAGTATTTT. Protein product: CASSLEGQSTDTQYF.

The chain has TRBV5-4 and TRBJ1-2; TRBD1 might be the D (5 bases). The CDR3 loop spans 16 amino acids. The V and J ends lost 4 bases and 0 bases respectively, with 16 bases between them. Germline values: CDR1 SGHNT, CDR2 YYREEE (reference sequence). The CDR3 nucleotides are TGTGCCAGCAGCCCTGGGATGGGGGGAACTAACTATGGCTACACCTTC. Its protein is CASSPGMGGTNYGYTF. Drawing the rest from reference TRBV5-4 and TRBJ1-2, the complete variable domain is ETGVTQSPTHLIKTRGQQVTLRCSSQSGHNTVSWYQQALGQGPQFIFQYYREEENGRGNFPPRFSGLQFPNYSSELNVNALELDDSALYLCASSPGMGGTNYGYTFGSGTRLTVV.

Of note for this clone: Other nucleotide sequences in the sample specify the same CDR3. The chain couples TRBV10-3 to TRBJ2-7; D may correspond to TRBD1 or TRBD2 (7 bases each). Between the trimmed V and J ends, which lost 10 bases and 1 base, there was a span of 11 bases. The CDR3 is made up of 12 amino acids. Per the germline V gene, CDR1 is ENHRY and CDR2 is SYGVKD. This chain's CDR3 is CATRGGSYEQYF. For the CDR3, the DNA is TGTGCCACCAGGGGGGGGTCCTACGAGCAGTACTTC.

The rearrangement joins TRBV30 to TRBJ1-2; D is unresolved. V gave up 0 bases and J gave up 7 bases, with 15 bases separating them. Germline values: CDR1 GTSNPN, CDR2 SVGIG (reference sequence). The CDR3 sequence is 14 residues long. CDR3 residues: CAWSVRRSPGGYTF. As DNA, the CDR3 is TGTGCCTGGAGTGTACGAAGGTCCCCGGGTGGCTACACCTTC.

The DNA of the CDR3 is TGTGCCACCAGTGATTCGACAGGGGCAACCTACAATGAGCAGTTCTTC. Protein: CATSDSTGATYNEQFF. The J gene is TRBJ2-1, the V gene TRBV24-1; TRBD1 aligns across 8 bases. Germline CDR1 KGHDR, CDR2 SFDVKD. CDR3 length: 16 amino acids. The V gene end was trimmed by 2 bases and the J gene end by 2 bases; junction bases not matched to a gene: 4.

Concerning this clone itself: It may be a read error: a sequence one base away is much more abundant. This sequence joins TRBV7-8 and TRBJ1-5, with 7 bases fitting TRBD1. The V gene's germline CDR1 is SGHVS and CDR2 FQNEAQ. Germline trimming cut 3 bases from V and 0 bases from J; bases unmatched to any gene: 2. CDR3 length equals 15 residues. CDR3 loop: CASSLGQYSNQPQHF. The CDR3 DNA is TGTGCCAGCAGCTTGGGACAGTATAGCAATCAGCCCCAGCATTTT.

The chain employs TRBV27 and TRBJ1-2; D is undetermined. This CDR3 is built from 14 residues. The germline V gene encodes CDR1 MNHEY and CDR2 SMNVEV (reference sequence). The V gene lost 4 bases and the J gene lost 7 bases, with 16 bases spanning the gap. This CDR3 is CASSSSAPGSGYTF. The CDR3 bases are TGTGCCAGCAGTTCCTCCGCCCCGGGGAGTGGCTACACCTTC.

The V and J genes are TRBV18 and TRBJ1-5; D is possibly TRBD1 (6 bases). The germline gives CDR1 KGHSH, CDR2 LQKENI. V was pared by 2 bases and J by 7 bases, with 12 bases between. The CDR3 has 14 amino acids. DNA for the CDR3: TGTGCCAGCTCACCAGATCAGGGGCTGCAGCCCCAGCATTTT. Translated, it gives CASSPDQGLQPQHF.

The rearrangement uses TRBV7-2 and TRBJ1-5; D not certain. The CDR3 is made up of 14 amino acids. Germline V gene lookup returns CDR1 SGHTA and CDR2 FQGNSA. V lost 2 bases and J lost 2, with 7 bases in between. The CDR3 loop is CASSLFPGNQPQHF. The DNA for the CDR3 is TGTGCCAGCAGCTTATTCCCGGGCAATCAGCCCCAGCATTTT. The whole variable domain, filled in from reference TRBV7-2 and TRBJ1-5, reads GAGVSQSPSNKVTEKGKDVELRCDPISGHTALYWYRQSLGQGLEFLIYFQGNSAPDKSGLPSDRFSAERTGGSVSTLTIQRTQQEDSAVYLCASSLFPGNQPQHFGDGTRLSIL.

The J gene is TRBJ1-2, the V gene TRBV2; TRBD1 is a possible D gene (5 bases). This CDR3 has 14 amino acids. Trimming shortened V by 4 bases and J by 2 bases, and 11 bases separated the two germline ends. Germline V lookup: CDR1 SNHLY, CDR2 FYNNEI. CDR3 coding DNA: TGTGCCAGCAGTGCTTGGGGGGGGAACTATGGCTACACCTTC. Amino acid sequence: CASSAWGGNYGYTF.